The present TCR beta chain was sequenced within a study of shared clonotypes between healthy human individuals. CD45RO-negative, CCR7-selected cells formed the naive CD8 fraction, which excluded terminally differentiated effector memory CD45RA+ cells. Profiled with immunoSEQ multiplex PCR; TCRdb holds only in-frame clones, not every one. The table has about 2,200,000 clones, 85% to 95% seen once. A note on this clone: Its specificity is unknown.

The germline CDR1 and CDR2 sequences are SGDLS and YYNGEE. The CDR3 has 16 residues. With V trimmed by 4 bases and J by 2 bases, 7 bases remained unmatched. General observations from the study: Naive subsets typically showed greater estimated richness than memory subsets. Among non-shared clonotypes, generation probabilities were lower than among those shared by all four donors.

This TCR was sampled from a man younger than 35 in good health. Some clones in this sample may be carry-over from other donors' samples. Sequences were obtained from naive CD8+ T cells from PBMCs. This chain joins TRBV9 and TRBJ2-3, with 10 positions matching TRBD2. The CDR3 loop reads CASSLGLAEITDTQYF. As DNA, the CDR3 is TGTGCCAGCAGCTTAGGACTAGCGGAGATCACAGATACGCAGTATTTT.